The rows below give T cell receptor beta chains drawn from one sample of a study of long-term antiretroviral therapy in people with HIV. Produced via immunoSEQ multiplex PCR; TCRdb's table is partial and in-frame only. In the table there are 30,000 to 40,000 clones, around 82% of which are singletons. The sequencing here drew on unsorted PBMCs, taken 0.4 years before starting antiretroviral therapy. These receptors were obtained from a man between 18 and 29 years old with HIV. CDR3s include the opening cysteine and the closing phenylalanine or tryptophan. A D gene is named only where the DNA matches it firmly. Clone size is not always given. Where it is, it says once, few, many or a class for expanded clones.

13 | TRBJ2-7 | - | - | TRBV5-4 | TGTGCCAGCAGCTTGGTTACCAGTTACGAGCAGTACTTC | CASSLVTSYEQYF
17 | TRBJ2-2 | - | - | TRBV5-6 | TGTGCCAGCAGGAATTGGGAGGGGGCTATAAACACCGGGGAGCTGTTTTTT | CASRNWEGAINTGELFF
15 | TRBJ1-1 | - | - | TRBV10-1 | TGCGCCAGCAGTGCATCGGTGGGGCTGAACACTGAAGCTTTCTTT | CASSASVGLNTEAFF
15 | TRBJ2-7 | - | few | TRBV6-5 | TGTGCCAGCACCCCGACGGGGCAGCACCCGTACGAGCAGTACTTC | CASTPTGQHPYEQYF
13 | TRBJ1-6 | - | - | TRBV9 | TGTGCCAGCAGCCTACTGGGGATTTCACCCCTCCACTTT | CASSLLGISPLHF
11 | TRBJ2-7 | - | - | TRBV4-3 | TGCGCCAGCAGCGTACACTACGAGCAGTACTTC | CASSVHYEQYF
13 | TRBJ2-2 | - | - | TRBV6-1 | TGTGCCAGCACCCCAGAGAACACCGGGGAGCTGTTTTTT | CASTPENTGELFF
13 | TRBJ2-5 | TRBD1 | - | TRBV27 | TGTGCCAGCAGTAAGCAGGGGGAAGAGACCCAGTACTTC | CASSKQGEETQYF
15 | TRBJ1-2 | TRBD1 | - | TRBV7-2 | TGTGCCAGCAGCTTAGCTAACAGGGGGCGCGACGGCTACACCTTC | CASSLANRGRDGYTF
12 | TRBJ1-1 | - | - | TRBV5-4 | TGTGCCAGCAGCTTGGGGGACAATGAAGCTTTCTTT | CASSLGDNEAFF
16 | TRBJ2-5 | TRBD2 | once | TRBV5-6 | TGTGCCAGCAGCTTGGCAGGCGGGGGGTACCAAGAGACCCAGTACTTC | CASSLAGGGYQETQYF
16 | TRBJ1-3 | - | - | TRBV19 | TGTGCCAGTAGACGGAACGGAGGGAGCTCTGGAAACACCATATATTTT | CASRRNGGSSGNTIYF
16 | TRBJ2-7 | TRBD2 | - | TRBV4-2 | TGTGCCAGCAGCCAAGGGGTGACTAGCGGGTCCTACGAGCAGTACTTC | CASSQGVTSGSYEQYF
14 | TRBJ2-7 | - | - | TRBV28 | TGTGCCAGCAGTTTACCGGGAGCCTCCCACGAGCAGTACTTC | CASSLPGASHEQYF
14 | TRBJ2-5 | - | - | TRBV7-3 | TGTGCCAGCAGCTTAACTGGGGGTGGGGAGACCCAGTACTTC | CASSLTGGGETQYF
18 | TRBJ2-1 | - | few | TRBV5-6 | TGTGCCAGCAGCTCTACCCTGAGAGGGAGGAGGTCCTACAATGAGCAGTTCTTC | CASSSTLRGRRSYNEQFF
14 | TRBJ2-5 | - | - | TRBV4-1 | TGCGCCAGCAGCCATAGGCAGGGGCAAGAGACCCAGTACTTC | CASSHRQGQETQYF
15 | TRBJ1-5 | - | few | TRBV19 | TGTGCCAGTAGTATAGGTGTATATAGCAATCAGCCCCAGCATTTT | CASSIGVYSNQPQHF
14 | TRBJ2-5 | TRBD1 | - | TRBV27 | TGTGCCAGCAGTTTGGGACAGTACCAAGAGACCCAGTACTTC | CASSLGQYQETQYF
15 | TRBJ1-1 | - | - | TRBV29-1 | TGCAGCGTTGAAATGGGGAGGACAGCGAACACTGAAGCTTTCTTT | CSVEMGRTANTEAFF
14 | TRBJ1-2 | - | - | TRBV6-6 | TGTGCCAGCAGTTACTCGACAAATAACTATGGCTACACCTTC | CASSYSTNNYGYTF
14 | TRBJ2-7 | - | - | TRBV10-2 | TGCGCCAGCAGTGAGGTGGTGAACTCCTACGAGCAGTACTTC | CASSEVVNSYEQYF
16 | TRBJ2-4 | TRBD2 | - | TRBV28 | TGTGCCAGCAGTCCCCCCCGGGAGGGAGTTAAGAACATTCAGTACTTC | CASSPPREGVKNIQYF
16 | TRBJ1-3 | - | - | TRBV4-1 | TGCGCCAGCAGCTCCCCTGCGGGGGACTCTGGAAACACCATATATTTT | CASSSPAGDSGNTIYF
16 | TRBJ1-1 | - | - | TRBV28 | TGTGCCAGCAGTCTCGGGGGGTGGGACATGAACACTGAAGCTTTCTTT | CASSLGGWDMNTEAFF
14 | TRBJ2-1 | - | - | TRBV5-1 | TGCGCCAGCAGCTGGACTGGCACGGACAATGAGCAGTTCTTC | CASSWTGTDNEQFF
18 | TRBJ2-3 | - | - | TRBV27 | TGTGCCAGCACCATTAGCGGTTTAGTCTCCTTTGACACAGATACGCAGTATTTT | CASTISGLVSFDTDTQYF
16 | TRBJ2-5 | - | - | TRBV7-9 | TGTGCCAGCAGCTTAGTTTCGACAGGAGCTAAAGAGACCCAGTACTTC | CASSLVSTGAKETQYF
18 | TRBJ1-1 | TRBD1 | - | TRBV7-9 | TGTGCCAGCAGCTTCTTGCCCCTTGGGGCAGGGGGAAACACTGAAGCTTTCTTT | CASSFLPLGAGGNTEAFF
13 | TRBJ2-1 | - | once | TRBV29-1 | TGCAGCTCCCGTCTAGGGCCCTACAATGAGCAGTTCTTC | CSSRLGPYNEQFF
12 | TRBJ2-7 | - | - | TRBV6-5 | TGTGCCAGCAGTTCCGACAGCTACGAGCAGTACTTC | CASSSDSYEQYF
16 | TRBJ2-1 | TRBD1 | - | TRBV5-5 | TGTGCCAGCAGCTTGGAGGGCAGGGGGAACCTCAATGAGCAGTTCTTC | CASSLEGRGNLNEQFF
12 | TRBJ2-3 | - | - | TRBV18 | TGTGCCAGCTCACTGGGCACAGATACGCAGTATTTT | CASSLGTDTQYF
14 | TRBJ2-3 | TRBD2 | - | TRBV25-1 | TGTGCCAGCAGCGGACTAGGTAGCACAGATACGCAGTATTTT | CASSGLGSTDTQYF
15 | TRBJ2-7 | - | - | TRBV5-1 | TGCGCCAGCAGCGAAAGGGGAGATACGACCAGCGAGCAGTACTTC | CASSERGDTTSEQYF
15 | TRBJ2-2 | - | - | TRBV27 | TGTGCCAGCAGTTTATGGACATATGCCACCGGGGAGCTGTTTTTT | CASSLWTYATGELFF
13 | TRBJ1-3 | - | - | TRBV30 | TGTGCCTGGGCGATCCGCTCTGGAAACACCATATATTTT | CAWAIRSGNTIYF
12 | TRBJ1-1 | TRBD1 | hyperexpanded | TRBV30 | TGTGCCTTTGGACAGGGGTTCACTGAAGCTTTCTTT | CAFGQGFTEAFF
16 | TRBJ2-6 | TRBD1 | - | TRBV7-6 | TGTGCCAGCAGCTTAGAGGGGGCGCTCGGGGCCAACGTCCTGACTTTC | CASSLEGALGANVLTF
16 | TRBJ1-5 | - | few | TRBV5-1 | TGCGCCAGCAGCGTTGGCCTCCAGGGCGTCGATCAGCCCCAGCATTTT | CASSVGLQGVDQPQHF
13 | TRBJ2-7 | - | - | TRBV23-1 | TGCGCCAGCAGTCAATCGTCGATCTACGAGCAGTACTTC | CASSQSSIYEQYF
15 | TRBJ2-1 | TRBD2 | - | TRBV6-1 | TGTGCCAGCAGTGAGACTAGCGGGTCCTACAATGAGCAGTTCTTC | CASSETSGSYNEQFF
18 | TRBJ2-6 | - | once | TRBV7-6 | TGTGCCAGCAGCTTAGTAACAGGGTACAGATCTGGGGCCAACGTCCTGACTTTC | CASSLVTGYRSGANVLTF
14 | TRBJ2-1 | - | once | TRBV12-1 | TGTGCCAGCAGCTGGACTAGCCCCTACAATGAGCAGTTCTTC | CASSWTSPYNEQFF
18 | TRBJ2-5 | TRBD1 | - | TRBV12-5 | TGTGCTAGTGGTTTGGATGGGACAGGGGGAGCGTACCAAGAGACCCAGTACTTC | CASGLDGTGGAYQETQYF
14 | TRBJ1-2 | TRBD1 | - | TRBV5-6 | TGTGCCAGCAGCTTGGGACAGGGGGCACGTGGCTACACCTTC | CASSLGQGARGYTF
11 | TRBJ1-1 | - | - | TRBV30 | TGTGCCTGGGGCTCTTACACTGAAGCTTTCTTT | CAWGSYTEAFF
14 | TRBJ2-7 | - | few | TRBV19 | TGTGCCAGTAGTATTCTCGGGGGGCGCGCCGAGCAGTACTTC | CASSILGGRAEQYF
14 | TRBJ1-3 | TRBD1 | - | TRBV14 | TGTGCCAGCAGCCTTGGGACAGGGCGAAACACCATATATTTT | CASSLGTGRNTIYF
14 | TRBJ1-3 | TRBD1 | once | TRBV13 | TGTGCCAGCAGCCCCGTGGGGACAGGGAACACCATATATTTT | CASSPVGTGNTIYF
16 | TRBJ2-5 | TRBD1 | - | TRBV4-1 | TGCGCCAGCAGCCATCGACTACAGGGGGCTGGGGAGACCCAGTACTTC | CASSHRLQGAGETQYF
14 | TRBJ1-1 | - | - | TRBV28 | TGTGCCAGCAGTTTATTGAGCAGGGATGGCGAAGCTTTCTTT | CASSLLSRDGEAFF